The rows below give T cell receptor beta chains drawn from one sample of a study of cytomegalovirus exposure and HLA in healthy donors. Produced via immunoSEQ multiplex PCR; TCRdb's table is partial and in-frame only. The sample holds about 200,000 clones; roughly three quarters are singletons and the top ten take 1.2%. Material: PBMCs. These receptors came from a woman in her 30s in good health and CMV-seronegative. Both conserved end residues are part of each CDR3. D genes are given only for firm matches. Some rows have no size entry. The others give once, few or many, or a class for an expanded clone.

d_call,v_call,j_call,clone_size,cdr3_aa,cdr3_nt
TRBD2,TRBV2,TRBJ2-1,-,CALSGLAGVNEQFF,TGTGCCCTCAGCGGGCTAGCGGGGGTCAATGAGCAGTTCTTC
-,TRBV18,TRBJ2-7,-,CASSPPSREQYF,TGTGCCAGCTCACCACCGTCTCGGGAGCAGTACTTC
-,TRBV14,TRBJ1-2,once,CASSRRDQSRGSGYTF,TGTGCCAGCAGCCGCCGCGACCAATCCAGGGGAAGCGGCTACACCTTC
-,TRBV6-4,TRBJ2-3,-,CASSMSNTDTQYF,TGTGCCAGCAGCATGTCAAACACAGATACGCAGTATTTT
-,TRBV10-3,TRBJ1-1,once,CAISERVGQGAATEAFF,TGTGCCATCAGTGAAAGGGTCGGGCAGGGCGCGGCCACTGAAGCTTTCTTT
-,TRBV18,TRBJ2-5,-,CASSPRELQETQYF,TGTGCCAGCTCACCGCGGGAACTCCAAGAGACCCAGTACTTC
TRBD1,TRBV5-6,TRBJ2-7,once,CASSPLGQGLKEQYF,TGTGCCAGCAGCCCCCTGGGACAGGGACTTAAAGAGCAGTACTTC
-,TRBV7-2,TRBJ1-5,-,CASSSPGAGQPQHF,TGTGCCAGCAGCTCCCCAGGGGCGGGTCAGCCCCAGCATTTT
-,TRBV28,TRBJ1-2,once,CASSLAGEGDYGYTF,TGTGCCAGCAGTTTGGCAGGGGAGGGGGACTATGGCTACACCTTC
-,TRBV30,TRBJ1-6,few,CAWSTQGGSPLHF,TGTGCCTGGAGTACCCAGGGCGGATCACCCCTCCACTTT
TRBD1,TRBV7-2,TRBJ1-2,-,CASSFWTGGDGYTF,TGTGCCAGCAGCTTCTGGACAGGGGGGGATGGCTACACCTTC
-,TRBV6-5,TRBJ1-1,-,CASTRTSVAGAEAFF,TGTGCCAGCACCCGGACATCGGTGGCGGGGGCTGAAGCTTTCTTT
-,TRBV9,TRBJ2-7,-,CASSTDSAYEQYF,TGTGCCAGCAGCACGGACAGCGCCTACGAGCAGTACTTC
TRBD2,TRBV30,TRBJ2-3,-,CAWSSNLAGGADTQYF,TGTGCCTGGAGTTCAAATCTAGCGGGAGGGGCAGATACGCAGTATTTT
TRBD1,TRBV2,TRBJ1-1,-,CASKHRGGNTEAFF,TGTGCCAGCAAGCACAGGGGGGGGAACACTGAAGCTTTCTTT
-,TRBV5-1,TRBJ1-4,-,CASSLGEAGAREKLFF,TGCGCCAGCAGCTTGGGGGAGGCGGGGGCGAGAGAAAAACTGTTTTTT
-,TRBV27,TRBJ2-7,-,CASTWGRGSYEQYF,TGTGCCAGCACTTGGGGGAGGGGGAGCTACGAGCAGTACTTC
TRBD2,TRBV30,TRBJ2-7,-,CAWNREGRSYEQYF,TGTGCCTGGAACCGGGAGGGACGCTCCTACGAGCAGTACTTC
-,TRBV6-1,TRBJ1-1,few,CASSEANRPTEAFF,TGTGCCAGCAGTGAAGCCAACAGACCAACTGAAGCTTTCTTT
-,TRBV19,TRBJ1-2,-,CASSNQGGGYTF,TGTGCCAGTAGTAACCAGGGCGGTGGCTACACCTTC
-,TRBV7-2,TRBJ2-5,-,CASSVDRTMVETQYF,TGTGCCAGCAGCGTAGACAGAACGATGGTAGAGACCCAGTACTTC
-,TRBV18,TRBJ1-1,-,CASSPSVNTEAFF,TGTGCCAGCTCACCTTCCGTGAACACTGAAGCTTTCTTT
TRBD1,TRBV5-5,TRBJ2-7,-,CASSWAGTGTYEQYF,TGTGCCAGCAGCTGGGCCGGGACAGGAACCTACGAGCAGTACTTC
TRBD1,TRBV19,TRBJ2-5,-,CASSPLRDRGWGTQYF,TGTGCCAGTAGTCCACTCCGAGACAGGGGGTGGGGGACCCAGTACTTC
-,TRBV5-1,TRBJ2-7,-,CASGGTEAYEQYF,TGCGCCAGCGGGGGGACTGAAGCCTACGAGCAGTACTTC
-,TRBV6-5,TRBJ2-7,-,CASSPRDPLYEQYF,TGTGCCAGCAGCCCGCGGGACCCACTATACGAGCAGTACTTC
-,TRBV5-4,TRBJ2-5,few,CASSPPDLAGETQYF,TGTGCCAGCAGCCCGCCGGACCTCGCGGGGGAGACCCAGTACTTC
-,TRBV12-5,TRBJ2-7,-,CASGLLGGKQYF,TGTGCTAGTGGTTTGCTCGGCGGGAAACAGTACTTC
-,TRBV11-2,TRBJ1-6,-,CASSLVGRGSPLHF,TGTGCCAGCAGCTTAGTGGGTAGGGGGTCACCCCTCCACTTT
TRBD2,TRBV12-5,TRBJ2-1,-,CASGSGLAYNEQFF,TGTGCTAGTGGTTCTGGACTAGCGTACAATGAGCAGTTCTTC
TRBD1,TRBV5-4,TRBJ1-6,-,CASSYRGADNSPLHF,TGTGCCAGCAGCTACAGGGGTGCCGATAATTCACCCCTCCACTTT
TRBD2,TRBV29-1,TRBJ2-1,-,CSVAGLAGGPSYNEQFF,TGCAGCGTTGCTGGGCTAGCGGGAGGGCCTTCGTACAATGAGCAGTTCTTC
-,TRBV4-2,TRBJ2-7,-,CASSQVGAGSYEQYF,TGTGCCAGCAGCCAAGTCGGCGCAGGCTCCTACGAGCAGTACTTC
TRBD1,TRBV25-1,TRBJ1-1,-,CASSDEGASGDTEAFF,TGTGCCAGCAGTGACGAGGGGGCTTCGGGTGACACTGAAGCTTTCTTT
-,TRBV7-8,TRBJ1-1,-,CASSLLRGTEAFF,TGTGCCAGCAGCTTATTGAGGGGGACGGAAGCTTTCTTT
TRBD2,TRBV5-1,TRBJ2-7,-,CASSLTSGGYEQYF,TGCGCCAGCAGCTTGACTAGCGGGGGCTACGAGCAGTACTTC
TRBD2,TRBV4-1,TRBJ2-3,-,CASSQEGRETSTDTQYF,TGCGCCAGCAGCCAAGAGGGGAGGGAAACTAGCACAGATACGCAGTATTTT